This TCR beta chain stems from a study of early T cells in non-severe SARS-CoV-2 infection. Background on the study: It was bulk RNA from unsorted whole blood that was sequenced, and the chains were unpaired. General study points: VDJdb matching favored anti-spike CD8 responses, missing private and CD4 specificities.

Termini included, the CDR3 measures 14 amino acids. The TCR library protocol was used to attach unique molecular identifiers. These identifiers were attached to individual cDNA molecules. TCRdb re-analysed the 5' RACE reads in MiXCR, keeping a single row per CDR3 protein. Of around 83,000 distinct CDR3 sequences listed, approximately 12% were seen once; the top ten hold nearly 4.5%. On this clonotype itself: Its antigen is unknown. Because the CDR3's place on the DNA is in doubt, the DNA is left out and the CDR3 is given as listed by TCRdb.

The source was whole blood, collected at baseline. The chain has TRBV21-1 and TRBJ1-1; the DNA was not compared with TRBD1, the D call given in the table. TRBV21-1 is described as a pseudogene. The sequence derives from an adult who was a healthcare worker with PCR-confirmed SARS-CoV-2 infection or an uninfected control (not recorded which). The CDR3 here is CASSKVGEGTEAFF.